There are a few counts of the clone carrying this T cell receptor beta chain. The antigen is unknown. The sample comes from a study of vaccination effects on CD4 cells after COVID-19. Viral peptide pools were used in the ViraFEST assay to expand antigen-specific CD4+ T cells, and sequencing came afterward. Following culture for more than 9 days, CD4+ T cells were isolated. Participants each got two BNT162b2 or mRNA-1273 vaccine doses. Data came from immunoSEQ multiplex PCR; TCRdb stores just in-frame clones and leaves some out. Found here are 30,000 or so clones, approximately 71% of them singletons; the top ten hold about 10%. V lost 3 bases and J lost 4, with 13 bases in between. The CDR3 runs 16 residues. Germline lookup yields CDR1 SEHNR and CDR2 FQNEAQ (reference sequence).

The source was CD4+ T cells from PBMCs cultured with HCoV-NL63 spike peptides, collected after COVID-19 vaccination. This clonotype was sampled from a human donor who received a COVID-19 vaccine. The chain is built from TRBV7-9 and TRBJ1-6, with D unresolved. The CDR3 DNA reads as TGTGCCAGCAGCTTTGCCGAAGGGTGGTATAATTCACCCCTCCACTTT. Translation gives CASSFAEGWYNSPLHF. The full variable domain, completed using reference TRBV7-9 and TRBJ1-6, is DTGVSQNPRHKITKRGQNVTFRCDPISEHNRLYWYRQTLGQGPEFLTYFQNEAQLEKSRLLSDRFSAERPKGSFSTLEIQRTEQGDSAMYLCASSFAEGWYNSPLHFGNGTRLTVT.